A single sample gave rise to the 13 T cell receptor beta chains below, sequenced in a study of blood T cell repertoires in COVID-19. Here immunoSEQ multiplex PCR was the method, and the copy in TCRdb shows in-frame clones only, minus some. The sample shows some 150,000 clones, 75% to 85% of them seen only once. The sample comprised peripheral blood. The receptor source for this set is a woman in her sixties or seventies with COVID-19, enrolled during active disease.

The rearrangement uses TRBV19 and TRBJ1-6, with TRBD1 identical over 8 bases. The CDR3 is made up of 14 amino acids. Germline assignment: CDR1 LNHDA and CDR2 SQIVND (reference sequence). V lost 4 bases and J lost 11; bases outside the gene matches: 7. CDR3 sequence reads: CASSTGQVYAPLHF. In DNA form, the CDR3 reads TGTGCCAGTAGTACGGGACAGGTTTACGCACCCCTCCACTTT.

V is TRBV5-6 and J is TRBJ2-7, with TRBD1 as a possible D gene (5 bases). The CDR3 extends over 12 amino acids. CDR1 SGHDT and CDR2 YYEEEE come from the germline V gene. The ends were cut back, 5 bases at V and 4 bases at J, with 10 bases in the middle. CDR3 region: CASSIGVYEQYF. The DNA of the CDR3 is TGTGCCAGCAGTATAGGGGTTTACGAGCAGTACTTC. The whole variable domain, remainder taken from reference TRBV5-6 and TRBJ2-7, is DAGVTQSPTHLIKTRGQQVTLRCSPKSGHDTVSWYQQALGQGPQFIFQYYEEEERQRGNFPDRFSGHQFPNYSSELNVNALLLGDSALYLCASSIGVYEQYFGPGTRLTVT.

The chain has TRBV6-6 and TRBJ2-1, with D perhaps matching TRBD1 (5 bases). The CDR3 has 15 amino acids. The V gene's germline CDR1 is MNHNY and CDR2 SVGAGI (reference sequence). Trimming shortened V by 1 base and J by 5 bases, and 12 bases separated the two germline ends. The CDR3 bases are TGTGCCAGCAGTTACTGGGGCAGGCCGCACAATGAGCAGTTCTTC. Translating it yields CASSYWGRPHNEQFF.

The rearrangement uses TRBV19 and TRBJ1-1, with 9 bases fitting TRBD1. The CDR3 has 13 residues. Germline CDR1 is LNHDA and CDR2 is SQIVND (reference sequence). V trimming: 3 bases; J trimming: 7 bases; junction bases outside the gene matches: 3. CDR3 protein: CASSIGQGLEAFF. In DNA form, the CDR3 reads TGTGCCAGTAGTATCGGACAGGGGCTTGAAGCTTTCTTT.

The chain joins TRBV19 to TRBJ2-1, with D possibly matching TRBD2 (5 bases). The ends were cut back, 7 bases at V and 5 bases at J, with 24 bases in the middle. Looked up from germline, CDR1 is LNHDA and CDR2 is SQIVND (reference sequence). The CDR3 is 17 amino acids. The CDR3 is CASKRDPGNSINNEQFF. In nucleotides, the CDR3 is TGTGCCAGTAAGAGAGACCCCGGGAACAGCATCAACAATGAGCAGTTCTTC.

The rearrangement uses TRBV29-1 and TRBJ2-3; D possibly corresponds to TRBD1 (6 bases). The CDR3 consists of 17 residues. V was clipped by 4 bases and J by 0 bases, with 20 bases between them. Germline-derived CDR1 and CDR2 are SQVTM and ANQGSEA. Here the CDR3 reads CSVVGTSSIRSTDTQYF. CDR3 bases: TGCAGCGTTGTGGGGACAAGTTCTATCCGGAGCACAGATACGCAGTATTTT.

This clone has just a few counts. In DNA, the CDR3 is TGTGCCAGCAGTGGGACTAGCGGGAGGAGGGATACGCAGTATTTT. Protein: CASSGTSGRRDTQYF. This chain uses TRBV5-4 with TRBJ2-3, with 15 nucleotides matching TRBD2. The ends lost 5 bases at V and 6 bases at J; junction bases unmatched: 4. Germline V gene data show CDR1 as SGHNT and CDR2 as YYREEE (reference sequence). The CDR3 is 15 residues long.

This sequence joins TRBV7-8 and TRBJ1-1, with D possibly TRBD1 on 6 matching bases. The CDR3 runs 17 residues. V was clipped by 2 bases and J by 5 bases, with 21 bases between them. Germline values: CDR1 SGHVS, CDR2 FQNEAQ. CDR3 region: CASSLTGGLTLRTEAFF. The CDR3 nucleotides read TGTGCCAGCAGCTTAACGGGGGGGCTCACTCTAAGGACTGAAGCTTTCTTT.

CDR3 amino acids: CASSEWRVANEKLFF. The DNA of the CDR3 is TGTGCCAGCAGTGAGTGGAGGGTGGCTAATGAAAAACTGTTTTTT. The chain joins TRBV6-1 to TRBJ1-4; no definite D call. Looked up from germline, CDR1 is MNHNS and CDR2 is SASEGT. Between the trimmed V and J ends, which lost 3 bases and 3 bases, there was a span of 11 bases. CDR3 length: 15 residues.

The CDR3 region is CASSQAGTGPYNEQFF. The CDR3 nucleotides read TGTGCCAGCAGCCAAGCCGGGACAGGACCTTACAATGAGCAGTTCTTC. The rearrangement uses TRBV14 and TRBJ2-1, with 8 bases aligning to TRBD1. The V gene end was trimmed by 1 base and the J gene end by 4 bases; junction bases not matched to a gene: 6. Per germline, CDR1 SGHDN and CDR2 FVKESK. The CDR3 length is 16 residues.

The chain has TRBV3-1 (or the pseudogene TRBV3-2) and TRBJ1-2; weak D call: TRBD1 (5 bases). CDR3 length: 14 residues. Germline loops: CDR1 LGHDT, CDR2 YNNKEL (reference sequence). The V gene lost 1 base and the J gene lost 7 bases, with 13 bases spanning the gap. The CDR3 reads CASSQGQVRGGYTF. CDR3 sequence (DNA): TGTGCCAGCAGCCAAGGGCAGGTTAGGGGTGGCTACACCTTC.

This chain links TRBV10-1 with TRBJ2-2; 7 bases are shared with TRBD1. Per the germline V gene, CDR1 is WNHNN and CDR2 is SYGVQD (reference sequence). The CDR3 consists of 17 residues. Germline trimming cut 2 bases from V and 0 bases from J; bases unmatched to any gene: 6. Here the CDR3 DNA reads TGCGCCAGCAGTGAGGGCCGACAGGGTCCGAACACCGGGGAGCTGTTTTTT. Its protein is CASSEGRQGPNTGELFF.

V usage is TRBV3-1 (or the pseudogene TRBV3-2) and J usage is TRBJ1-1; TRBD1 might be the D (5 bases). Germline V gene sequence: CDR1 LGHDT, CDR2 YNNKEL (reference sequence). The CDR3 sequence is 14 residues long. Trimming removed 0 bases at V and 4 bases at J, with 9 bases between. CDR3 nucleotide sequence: TGTGCCAGCAGCCAAGATTGGGGACTCACTGAAGCTTTCTTT. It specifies CASSQDWGLTEAFF.